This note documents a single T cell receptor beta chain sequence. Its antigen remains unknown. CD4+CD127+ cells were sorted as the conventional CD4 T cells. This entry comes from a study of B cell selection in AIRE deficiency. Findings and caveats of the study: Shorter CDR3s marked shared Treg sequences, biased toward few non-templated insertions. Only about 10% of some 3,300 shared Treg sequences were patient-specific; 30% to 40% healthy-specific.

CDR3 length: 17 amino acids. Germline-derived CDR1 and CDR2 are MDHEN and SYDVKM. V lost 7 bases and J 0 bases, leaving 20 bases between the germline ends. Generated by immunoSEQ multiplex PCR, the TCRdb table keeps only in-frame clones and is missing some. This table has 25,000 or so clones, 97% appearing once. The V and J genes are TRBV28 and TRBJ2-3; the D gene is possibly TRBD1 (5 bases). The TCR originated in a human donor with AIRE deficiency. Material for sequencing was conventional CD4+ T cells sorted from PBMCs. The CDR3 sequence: CASTTPGQGISTDTQYF. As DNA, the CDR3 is TGTGCCAGCACAACCCCCGGGCAGGGAATTAGCACAGATACGCAGTATTTT.